Listed below are T cell receptor beta chains from one sample, sequenced in a study of blood T cell repertoires in COVID-19. Sequenced by immunoSEQ multiplex PCR; TCRdb stores in-frame clones only, minus some. The data hold tens of thousands of clones, with about 81% observed a single time. The sample taken for sequencing was peripheral blood. The receptors originated from a man aged 50-59 years with acute or convalescent COVID-19. The conserved cysteine and the conserved F or W are not part of the CDR3 here.

v_gene: TRBV19
j_gene: TRBJ1-1
CDR3aa: ASSMGGQVNTEAF

v_gene: TRBV27
j_gene: TRBJ1-6
CDR3aa: ASSLSGRSSYNSPLH

v_gene: TRBV5-1
j_gene: TRBJ1-5
CDR3aa: ASSRGQGRNQPQH

v_gene: TRBV27
j_gene: TRBJ2-2
CDR3aa: ASLRDSNTGELF

v_gene: TRBV24-1
j_gene: TRBJ2-2
CDR3aa: ATTSTGVTGELF

v_gene: TRBV7-7
j_gene: TRBJ2-5
CDR3aa: ASSLAVAGDLETQY

v_gene: TRBV9
j_gene: TRBJ2-7
CDR3aa: ASSGSTGQKGEQY

v_gene: TRBV19
j_gene: TRBJ2-7
CDR3aa: ATRRRGDDYEQY

v_gene: TRBV5-1
j_gene: TRBJ2-5
CDR3aa: ASSLGASQETQY

v_gene: TRBV19
j_gene: TRBJ2-2
CDR3aa: ASSIYRNTGELF

v_gene: TRBV12-5
j_gene: TRBJ2-1
CDR3aa: ASGPPEGNEQF

v_gene: TRBV18
j_gene: TRBJ2-7
CDR3aa: ASSLERGTEQY

v_gene: TRBV4-1
j_gene: TRBJ2-7
CDR3aa: ASSLQGNYEQY

v_gene: TRBV3-1/TRBV3-2
j_gene: TRBJ1-1
CDR3aa: ASSQGQGRPEAF

v_gene: TRBV6-4
j_gene: TRBJ2-3
CDR3aa: ASSELGHSTDTQY

v_gene: TRBV12-3/TRBV12-4
j_gene: TRBJ1-4
CDR3aa: ASSSSS

v_gene: TRBV7-6
j_gene: TRBJ2-5
CDR3aa: ASQAATSAQETQY

v_gene: TRBV27
j_gene: TRBJ2-7
CDR3aa: ASSLGPGRSYEQY

v_gene: TRBV6-5
j_gene: TRBJ2-5
CDR3aa: AARGGWETQY